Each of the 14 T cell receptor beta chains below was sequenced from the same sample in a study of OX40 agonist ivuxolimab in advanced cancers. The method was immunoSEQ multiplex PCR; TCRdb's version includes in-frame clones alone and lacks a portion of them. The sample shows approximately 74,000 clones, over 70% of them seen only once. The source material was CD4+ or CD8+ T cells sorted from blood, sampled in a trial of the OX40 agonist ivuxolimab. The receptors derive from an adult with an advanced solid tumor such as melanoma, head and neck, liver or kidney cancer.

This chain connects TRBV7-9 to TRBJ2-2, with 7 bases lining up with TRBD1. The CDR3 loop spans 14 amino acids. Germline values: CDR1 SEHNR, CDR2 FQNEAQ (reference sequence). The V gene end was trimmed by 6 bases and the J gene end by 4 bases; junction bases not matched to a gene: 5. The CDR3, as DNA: TGTGCCAGCAGACGACAGGGTACCACCGGGGAGCTGTTTTTT. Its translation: CASRRQGTTGELFF.

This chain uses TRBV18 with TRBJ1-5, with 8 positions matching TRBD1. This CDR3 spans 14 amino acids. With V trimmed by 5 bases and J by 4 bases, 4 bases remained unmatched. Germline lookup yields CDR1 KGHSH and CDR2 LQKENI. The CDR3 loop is CASSDRGGNQPQHF. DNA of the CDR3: TGTGCCAGCTCAGACAGGGGAGGTAATCAGCCCCAGCATTTT. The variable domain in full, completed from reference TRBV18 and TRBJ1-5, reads NAGVMQNPRHLVRRRGQEARLRCSPMKGHSHVYWYRQLPEEGLKFMVYLQKENIIDESGMPKERFSAEFPKEGPSILRIQQVVRGDSAAYFCASSDRGGNQPQHFGDGTRLSIL.

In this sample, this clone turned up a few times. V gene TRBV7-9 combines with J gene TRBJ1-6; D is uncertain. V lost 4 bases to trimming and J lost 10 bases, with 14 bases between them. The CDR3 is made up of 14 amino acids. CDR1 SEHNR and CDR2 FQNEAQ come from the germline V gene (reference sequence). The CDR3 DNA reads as TGTGCCAGCAGCTCGCTCACTACCGGGTCACCCCTCCACTTT. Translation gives CASSSLTTGSPLHF. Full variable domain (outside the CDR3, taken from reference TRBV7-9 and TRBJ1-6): DTGVSQNPRHKITKRGQNVTFRCDPISEHNRLYWYRQTLGQGPEFLTYFQNEAQLEKSRLLSDRFSAERPKGSFSTLEIQRTEQGDSAMYLCASSSLTTGSPLHFGNGTRLTVT.

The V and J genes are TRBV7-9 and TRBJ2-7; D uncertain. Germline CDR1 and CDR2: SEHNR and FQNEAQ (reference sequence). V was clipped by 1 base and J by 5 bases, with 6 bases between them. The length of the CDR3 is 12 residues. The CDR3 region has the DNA TGTGCCAGCAGCTTAGTAGGTAACGAGCAGTACTTC. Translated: CASSLVGNEQYF.

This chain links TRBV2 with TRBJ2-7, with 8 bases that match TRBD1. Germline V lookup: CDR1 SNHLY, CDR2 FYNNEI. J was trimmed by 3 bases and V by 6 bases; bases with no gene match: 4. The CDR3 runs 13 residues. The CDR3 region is CASRQGAGYEQYF. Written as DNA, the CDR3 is TGTGCCAGCAGGCAGGGGGCAGGCTACGAGCAGTACTTC.

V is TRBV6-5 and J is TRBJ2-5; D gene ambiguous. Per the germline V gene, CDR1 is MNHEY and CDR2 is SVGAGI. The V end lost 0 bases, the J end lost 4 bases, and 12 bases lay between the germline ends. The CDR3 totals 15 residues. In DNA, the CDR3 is TGTGCCAGCAGTTACTCAACCGGGCTGGGAGAGACCCAGTACTTC. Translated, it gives CASSYSTGLGETQYF.

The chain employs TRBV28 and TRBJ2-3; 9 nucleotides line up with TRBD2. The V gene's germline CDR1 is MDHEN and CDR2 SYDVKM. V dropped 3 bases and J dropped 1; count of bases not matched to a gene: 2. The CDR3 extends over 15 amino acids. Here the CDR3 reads CASSLLAGRTDTQYF. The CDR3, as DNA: TGTGCCAGCAGTTTGCTAGCGGGGCGCACAGATACGCAGTATTTT.

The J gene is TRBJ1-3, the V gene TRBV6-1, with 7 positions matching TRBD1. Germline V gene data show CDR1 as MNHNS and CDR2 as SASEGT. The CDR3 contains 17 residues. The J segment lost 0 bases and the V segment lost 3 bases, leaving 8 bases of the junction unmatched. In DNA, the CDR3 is TGTGCCAGCAGTGAGGGATGGGGACAGATCTCTGGAAACACCATATATTTT. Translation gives CASSEGWGQISGNTIYF.

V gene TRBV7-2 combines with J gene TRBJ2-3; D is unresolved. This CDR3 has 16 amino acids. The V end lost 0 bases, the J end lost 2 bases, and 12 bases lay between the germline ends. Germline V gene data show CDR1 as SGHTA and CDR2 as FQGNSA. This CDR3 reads CASSLALGSTTDTQYF. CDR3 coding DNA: TGTGCCAGCAGCTTAGCGCTGGGCTCAACCACAGATACGCAGTATTTT.

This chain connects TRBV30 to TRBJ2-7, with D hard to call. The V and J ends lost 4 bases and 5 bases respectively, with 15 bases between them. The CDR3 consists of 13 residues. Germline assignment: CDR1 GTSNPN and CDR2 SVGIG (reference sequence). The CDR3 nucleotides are TGTGCCTGGAAAGGGCCTAGAAGGGACGAGCAGTACTTC. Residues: CAWKGPRRDEQYF.

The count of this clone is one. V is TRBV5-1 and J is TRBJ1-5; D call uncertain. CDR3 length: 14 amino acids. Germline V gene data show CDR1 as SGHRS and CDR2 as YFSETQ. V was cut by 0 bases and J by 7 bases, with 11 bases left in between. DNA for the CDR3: TGCGCCAGCAGCTTGGTTGCCAGCGGCCAGCCCCAGCATTTT. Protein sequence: CASSLVASGQPQHF.

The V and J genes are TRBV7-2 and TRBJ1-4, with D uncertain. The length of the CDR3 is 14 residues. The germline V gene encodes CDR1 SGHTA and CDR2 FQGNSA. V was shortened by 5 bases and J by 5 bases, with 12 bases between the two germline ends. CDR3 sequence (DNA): TGTGCCAGCAGCCCCCAAGGCGGAAATGAAAAACTGTTTTTT. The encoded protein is CASSPQGGNEKLFF.

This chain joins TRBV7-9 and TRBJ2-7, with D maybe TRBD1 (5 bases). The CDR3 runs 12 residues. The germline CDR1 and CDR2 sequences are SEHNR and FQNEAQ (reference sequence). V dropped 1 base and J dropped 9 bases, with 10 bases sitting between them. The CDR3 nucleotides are TGTGCCAGCAGCTTAGATGGGCAGGGGCAGTACTTC. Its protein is CASSLDGQGQYF.

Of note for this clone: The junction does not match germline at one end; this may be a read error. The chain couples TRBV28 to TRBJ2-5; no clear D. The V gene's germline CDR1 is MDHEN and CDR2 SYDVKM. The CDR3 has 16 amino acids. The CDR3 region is CASSLVGSSSQETRYF. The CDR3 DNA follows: TGTGCCAGCAGTTTGGTTGGATCTTCTTCCCAAGAGACCCGGTACTTC. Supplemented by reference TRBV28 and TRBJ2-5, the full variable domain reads DVKVTQSSRYLVKRTGEKVFLECVQDMDHENMFWYRQDPGLGLRLIYFSYDVKMKEKGDIPEGYSVSREKKERFSLILESASTNQTSMYLCASSLVGSSSQETRYFGPGTRLLVL.